The clone carrying this T cell receptor beta chain was counted between two and nine times. V was trimmed by 3 bases and J by 4 bases, leaving 12 bases between them. The CDR3 runs to 15 residues. The germline CDR1 and CDR2 sequences are SEHNR and FQNEAQ (reference sequence). The data originate from a study of response to subunit inactivated influenza vaccine. Each CDR3 protein is one row after TCRdb ran MiXCR on the RT-PCR reads. The data hold approximately 500,000 distinct CDR3 sequences, with roughly 13% observed a single time. The sample was PBMCs from blood, taken about 40 days after vaccination. This sequence joins TRBV7-9 and TRBJ2-2; tentatively, D is TRBD1 or TRBD2 (5 bases each). The sequence derives from a man between 50 and 59 years old who received an inactivated influenza vaccine. As DNA, the CDR3 is TGTGCCAGCAGCTTCCGGGACCAGGTCACCGGGGAGCTGTTTTTT. As protein: CASSFRDQVTGELFF.